This T cell receptor beta chain appears in the sequencing data of a study of early T cells in non-severe SARS-CoV-2 infection (dated by TCRdb to 2020 to 2022). Looking at the study overall: TCR sequencing used bulk RNA from unsorted whole blood, so alpha and beta chains could not be paired. Broad study findings and their caveats: Matching against VDJdb was skewed toward anti-spike CD8 responses, likely underestimated virus-specific expansions, and missed private and CD4 specificities.

Including cysteine and phenylalanine, the CDR3 has 14 amino acids. The sequence is cut down to CDR3 DNA, 42 bases in frame from base 1. At the junction V is shortened by 3 bases and J by 0 bases, with 8 bases in between. The germline V gene sets CDR1 to SGHTA and CDR2 to FQGNSA. This clonotype has a count of ten or more. It lacks a known antigen. Nothing much larger sits one base from this clone, and base qualities are not available. Library preparation was by 5' RACE. Sequencing was performed on a NextSeq 500. Unique molecular identifiers were attached to individual cDNA molecules in the TCR library protocol so that sequencing error and PCR bias could be corrected. Both TCR alpha and beta chains were sequenced, and tight co-correlation was observed between alpha and beta sequence abundances in each sample. On the authors' methods: Decombinator V4 was used to annotate the V gene, J gene and CDR3 of the TCR sequences. Expanded TCRs were defined as changing significantly between any two time points under a Poisson model with p below 0.0001. Abundances of TCRs were expressed as counts per million after normalisation to the total number of TCRs sequenced in each sample. MAIT TCRs were defined by TRAV1-2 paired with TRAJ12, TRAJ20 or TRAJ33, and iNKT TCRs by TRAV10 paired with TRAJ18. VDJdb, accessed on 1 November 2021, was searched for TCRs annotated for CMV, EBV and SARS-CoV-2, and TCRs annotated for more than one antigen were excluded. The public reads were reprocessed in TCRdb via fastp at Q25 and MiXCR, keeping in-frame beta chains. Records with the same CDR3 protein are collapsed into one entry carrying the most frequent genes and DNA. These V and J calls are TCRdb output, not the study's own analysis. The sample records approximately 67,000 distinct CDR3 sequences, more than 9% of which are singletons. The ten largest clones capture 3% to 4.5% of the sample.

The study was a case-control design nested within a healthcare worker cohort in London, UK, with weekly nasopharyngeal swab PCR tests and blood sampling. Healthcare workers were enrolled in the week of the UK lockdown, from 23 to 31 March 2020, and were followed every week for up to roughly 15 weeks. The origin of this receptor is an adult who was a healthcare worker with PCR-confirmed SARS-CoV-2 infection or an uninfected control (not recorded which). Material for sequencing was whole blood. The chain was built from TRBV7-2 and TRBJ2-5; a tentative D match to TRBD1 spans 5 bases. The CDR3 sequence is CASSLGRNQETQYF. The DNA sequence reads TGTGCCAGCAGCTTGGGGCGGAACCAAGAGACCCAGTACTTC. The entire variable domain, with the stretches around the CDR3 drawn from the reference TRBV7-2 and TRBJ2-5 proteins, is GAGVSQSPSNKVTEKGKDVELRCDPISGHTALYWYRQSLGQGLEFLIYFQGNSAPDKSGLPSDRFSAERTGGSVSTLTIQRTQQEDSAVYLCASSLGRNQETQYFGPGTRLLVL.